Shown below are 5 T cell receptor beta chains from a single sample sequenced in a study of blood T cell repertoires in COVID-19. Sequencing was performed with immunoSEQ multiplex PCR; in TCRdb, only in-frame clones are kept and a portion is missing. Of a few hundred thousand clones listed, roughly nine tenths are singletons. Material: peripheral blood. These receptors all come from a woman between 45 and 65 years old who had recovered from COVID-19.

The CDR3 DNA sequence: TGTGCCAGCAGCTTAGGCCAGGGAATCTATGGCTACACCTTC. Translating gives CASSLGQGIYGYTF. The chain joins TRBV11-2 to TRBJ1-2, with a possible D match to TRBD1 (5 bases). The germline V and J ends were trimmed by 1 base and 4 bases, with 10 bases remaining between them. Germline CDR1 SGHAT, CDR2 FQNNGV. CDR3 size: 14 residues.

V is TRBV19 and J is TRBJ2-7; D is undetermined. Germline CDR1 is LNHDA and CDR2 is SQIVND (reference sequence). The CDR3 loop spans 15 amino acids. The germline V and J ends were trimmed by 6 bases and 3 bases, with 18 bases remaining between them. The CDR3 sequence is CASRSGFDHGYEQYF. The CDR3 coding sequence is TGTGCCAGTAGATCAGGTTTTGACCACGGCTACGAGCAGTACTTC.

The rearrangement joins TRBV5-1 to TRBJ2-1, with D perhaps TRBD1 (6 bases). Trimming pared 6 bases from V and 5 bases from J, leaving 15 bases between. Per germline, CDR1 SGHRS and CDR2 YFSETQ. The CDR3 consists of 14 residues. CDR3 protein: CASMQQGTNNEQFF. The CDR3 DNA follows: TGCGCCAGCATGCAACAGGGTACTAACAATGAGCAGTTCTTC.

V and J are TRBV5-1 and TRBJ1-1; D might be TRBD1 (6 bases). Germline values: CDR1 SGHRS, CDR2 YFSETQ. There are 14 residues in the CDR3. Trimming removed 4 bases at V and 2 bases at J, with 12 bases between. The CDR3 is CASSPRTANTEAFF. DNA for the CDR3: TGCGCCAGCAGCCCACGGACAGCCAACACTGAAGCTTTCTTT.

J is TRBJ2-7 and V is TRBV11-2; D is possibly TRBD1 (5 bases). The CDR3 runs to 15 residues. V was clipped by 1 base and J by 0 bases, with 10 bases between them. Germline-derived CDR1 and CDR2 are SGHAT and FQNNGV. CDR3 in amino acids: CASSLGQYSSYEQYF. The CDR3 DNA sequence: TGTGCCAGCAGCTTAGGACAGTACAGCTCCTACGAGCAGTACTTC.